This T cell receptor (beta chain) was found in a study of spatial heterogeneity in lung cancer. Overall study context: Each time, sequencing found more beta-chain sequences than alpha-chain sequences.

Looked up from germline, CDR1 is MNHEY and CDR2 is SVGEGT. CDR3 size: 12 residues. Trimming removed 11 bases at V and 4 bases at J, with 14 bases between. This clonotype appeared a few times. TCRdb processed the 5' RACE reads anew with MiXCR; each CDR3 protein has one entry. The sample carries more than 30,000 distinct CDR3 sequences, 5.8% recorded once. The time point is: sample taken at primary tumor resection. Unsorted tumor, nontumor lung tissue or cryopreserved PBMC supplied the whole RNA. The sequenced sample was PBMCs, obtained at surgery. The TCR comes from a male donor with early-stage non-small cell lung cancer. This chain connects TRBV6-2 or TRBV6-3 to TRBJ1-1; D is unresolved. Here the CDR3 reads CAEGRTRTEAFF. Written as DNA, the CDR3 is TGTGCCGAGGGAAGGACGCGCACTGAAGCTTTCTTT.